The rows below give T cell receptor beta chains drawn from one sample of a study of T-cell reconstitution after alpha-beta-depleted transplantation in children. TCRdb analysed the PCR reads with MiXCR anew, one entry per CDR3 protein. Of around 200,000 distinct CDR3 sequences listed, over 15% are singletons. The sample here was PBMCs, mostly from graft donor cells, taken 360 days after TCRalphabeta/CD19-depleted stem cell transplant. Receptors originate from a male patient aged 2-15 years who had a stem cell transplant for acute lymphoblastic leukemia, so the T cells may come from the graft donor. The conserved cysteine and the conserved F or W are not part of the CDR3 here.

v_call: TRBV11-2; cdr3_aa: ASSQGPGLNTEAF
v_call: TRBV27; cdr3_aa: ASSRQEHTDTQY
v_call: TRBV7-2; cdr3_aa: ASSFQGAIDGYT
v_call: TRBV29-1; cdr3_aa: SVGPLQGAKNIQY
v_call: TRBV20-1; cdr3_aa: SASGGSGANVLT
v_call: TRBV5-1; cdr3_aa: ASSLNRTYRTEAF
v_call: TRBV5-1; cdr3_aa: ASSLRVQETQY
v_call: TRBV5-1; cdr3_aa: ASSMGQGHSTDTQY
v_call: TRBV12-3/TRBV12-4; cdr3_aa: ASTVGGTGELF
v_call: TRBV6-2/TRBV6-3; cdr3_aa: ASSDLGRQY
v_call: TRBV6-2/TRBV6-3; cdr3_aa: ASRQYTRGLAGGHDSYEQY
v_call: TRBV11-2; cdr3_aa: ASSQRTTSYNEQF
v_call: TRBV5-1; cdr3_aa: ASSPGRVGGYT
v_call: TRBV30; cdr3_aa: AWTVIEAF